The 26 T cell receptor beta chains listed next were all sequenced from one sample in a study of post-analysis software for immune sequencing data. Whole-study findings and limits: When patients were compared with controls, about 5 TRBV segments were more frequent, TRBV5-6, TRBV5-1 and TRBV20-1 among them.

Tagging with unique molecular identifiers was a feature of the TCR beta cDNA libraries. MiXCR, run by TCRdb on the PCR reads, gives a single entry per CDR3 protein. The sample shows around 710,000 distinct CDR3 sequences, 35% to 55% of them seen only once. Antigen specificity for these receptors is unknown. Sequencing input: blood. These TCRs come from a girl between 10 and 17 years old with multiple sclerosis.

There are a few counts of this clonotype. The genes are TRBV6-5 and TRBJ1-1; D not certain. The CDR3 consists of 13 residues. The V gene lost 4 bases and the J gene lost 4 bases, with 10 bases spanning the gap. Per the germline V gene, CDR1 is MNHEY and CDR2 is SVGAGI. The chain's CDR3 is CASSSGLSTEAFF. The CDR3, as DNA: TGTGCCAGCAGTTCCGGACTTAGCACTGAAGCTTTCTTT.

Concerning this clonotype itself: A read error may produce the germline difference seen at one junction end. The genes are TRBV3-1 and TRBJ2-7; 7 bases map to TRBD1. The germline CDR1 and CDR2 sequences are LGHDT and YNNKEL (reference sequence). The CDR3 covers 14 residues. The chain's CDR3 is CASGQGDRPYEQYF. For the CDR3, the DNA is TGTGCCAGCGGCCAAGGGGACAGACCCTACGAGCAGTACTTC.

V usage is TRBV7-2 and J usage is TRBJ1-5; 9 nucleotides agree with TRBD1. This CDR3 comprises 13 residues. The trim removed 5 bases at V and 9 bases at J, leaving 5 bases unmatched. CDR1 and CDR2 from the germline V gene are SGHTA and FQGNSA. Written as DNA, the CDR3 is TGTGCCAGCAGCGTTGACAGGGGGTGGCCCCAGCATTTT. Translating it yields CASSVDRGWPQHF.

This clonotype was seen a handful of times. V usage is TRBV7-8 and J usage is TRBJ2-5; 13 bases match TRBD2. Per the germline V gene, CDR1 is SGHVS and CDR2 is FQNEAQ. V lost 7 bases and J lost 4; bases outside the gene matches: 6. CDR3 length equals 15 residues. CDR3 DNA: TGTGCCAGCAAGATTGGACTAGCGGGAGTAGAGACCCAGTACTTC. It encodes CASKIGLAGVETQYF. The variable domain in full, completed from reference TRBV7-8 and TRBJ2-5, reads GAGVSQSPRYKVAKRGQDVALRCDPISGHVSLFWYQQALGQGPEFLTYFQNEAQLDKSGLPSDRFFAERPEGSVSTLKIQRTQQEDSAVYLCASKIGLAGVETQYFGPGTRLLVL.

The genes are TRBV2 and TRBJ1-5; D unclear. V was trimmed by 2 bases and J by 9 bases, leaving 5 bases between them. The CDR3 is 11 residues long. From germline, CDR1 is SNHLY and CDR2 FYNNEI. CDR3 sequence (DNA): TGTGCCAGCAGTGAAATAGGGCCCCAGCATTTT. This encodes CASSEIGPQHF.

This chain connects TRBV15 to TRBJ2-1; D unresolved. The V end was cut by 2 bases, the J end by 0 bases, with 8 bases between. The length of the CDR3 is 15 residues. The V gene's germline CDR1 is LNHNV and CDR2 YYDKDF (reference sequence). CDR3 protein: CATSRSLDSYNEQFF. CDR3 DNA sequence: TGTGCCACCAGCAGATCCCTAGACTCCTACAATGAGCAGTTCTTC.

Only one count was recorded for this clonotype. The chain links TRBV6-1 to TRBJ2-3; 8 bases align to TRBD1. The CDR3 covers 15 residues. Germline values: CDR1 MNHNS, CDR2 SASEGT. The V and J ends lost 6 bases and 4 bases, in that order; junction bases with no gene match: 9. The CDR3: CASRRQGNVADTQYF. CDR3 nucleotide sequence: TGTGCCAGCAGACGACAGGGGAATGTCGCAGATACGCAGTATTTT.

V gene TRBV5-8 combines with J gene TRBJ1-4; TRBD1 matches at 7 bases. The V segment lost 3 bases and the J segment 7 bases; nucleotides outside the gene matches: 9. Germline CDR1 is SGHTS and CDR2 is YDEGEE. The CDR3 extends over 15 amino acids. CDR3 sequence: CASSYRQGGGEKLFF. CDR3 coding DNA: TGTGCCAGCAGCTACCGACAGGGAGGAGGTGAAAAACTGTTTTTT.

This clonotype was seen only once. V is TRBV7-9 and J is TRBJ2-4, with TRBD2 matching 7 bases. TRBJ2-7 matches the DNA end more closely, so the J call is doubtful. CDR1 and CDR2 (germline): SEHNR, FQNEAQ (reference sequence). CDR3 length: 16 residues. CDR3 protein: CASSPVGGSGVNEQYF. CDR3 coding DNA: TGTGCCAGCAGTCCCGTAGGCGGGAGCGGTGTGAACGAGCAGTACTTC.

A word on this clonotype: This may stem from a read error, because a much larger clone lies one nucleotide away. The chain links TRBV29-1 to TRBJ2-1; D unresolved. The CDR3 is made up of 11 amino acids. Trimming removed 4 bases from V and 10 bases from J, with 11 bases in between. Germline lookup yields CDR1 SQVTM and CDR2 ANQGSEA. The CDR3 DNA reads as TGCAGCGTTGTGGTAGTTTACGAGCAGTTCTTC. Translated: CSVVVVYEQFF.

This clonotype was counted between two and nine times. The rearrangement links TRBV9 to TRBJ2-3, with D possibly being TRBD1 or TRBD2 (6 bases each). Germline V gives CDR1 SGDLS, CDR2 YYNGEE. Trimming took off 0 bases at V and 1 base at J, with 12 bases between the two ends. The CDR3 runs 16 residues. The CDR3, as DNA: TGTGCCAGCAGCGTAGAAGGGGGGTCCCGCACAGATACGCAGTATTTT. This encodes CASSVEGGSRTDTQYF.

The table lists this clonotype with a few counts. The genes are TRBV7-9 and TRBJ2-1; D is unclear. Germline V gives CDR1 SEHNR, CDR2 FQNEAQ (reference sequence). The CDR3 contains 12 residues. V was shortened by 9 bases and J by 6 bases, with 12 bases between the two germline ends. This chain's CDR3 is CASKTFFNEQFF. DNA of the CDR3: TGTGCCAGTAAGACTTTTTTCAATGAGCAGTTCTTC.

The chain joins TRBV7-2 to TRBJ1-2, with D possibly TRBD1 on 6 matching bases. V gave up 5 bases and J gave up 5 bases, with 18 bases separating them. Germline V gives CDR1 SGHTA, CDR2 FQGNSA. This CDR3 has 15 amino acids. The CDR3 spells CASSPPYGTPYGYTF. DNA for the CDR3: TGTGCCAGCAGCCCCCCCTACGGGACACCATATGGCTACACCTTC.

CDR3 DNA: TGCAGCGTTGAGGGCAGGGATGATGAGCAGTTCTTC. This gives the protein CSVEGRDDEQFF. V and J are TRBV29-1 and TRBJ2-1; possibly TRBD1 for D (5 bases). V was cut by 3 bases and J by 8 bases, with 11 bases left in between. The germline gives CDR1 SQVTM, CDR2 ANQGSEA. The CDR3 is 12 residues long.

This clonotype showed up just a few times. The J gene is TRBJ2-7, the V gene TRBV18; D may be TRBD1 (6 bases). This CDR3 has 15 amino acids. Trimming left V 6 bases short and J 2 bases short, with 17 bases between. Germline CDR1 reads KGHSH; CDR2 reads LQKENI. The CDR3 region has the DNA TGTGCCAGCTCTCCCGTTCATGGACAGACCTACGAGCAGTACTTC. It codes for CASSPVHGQTYEQYF.

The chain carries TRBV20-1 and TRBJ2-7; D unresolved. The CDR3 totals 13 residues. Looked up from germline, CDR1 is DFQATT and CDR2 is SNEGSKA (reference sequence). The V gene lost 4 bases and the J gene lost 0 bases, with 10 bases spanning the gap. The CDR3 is CSANWYSSYEQYF. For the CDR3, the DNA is TGCAGTGCTAACTGGTATAGCTCCTACGAGCAGTACTTC.

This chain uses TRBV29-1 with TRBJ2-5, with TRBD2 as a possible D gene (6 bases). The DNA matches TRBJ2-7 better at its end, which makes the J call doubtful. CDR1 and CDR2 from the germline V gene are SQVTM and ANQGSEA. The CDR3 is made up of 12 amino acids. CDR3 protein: CITSPETYEQYF. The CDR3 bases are TGCATCACTAGCCCAGAAACCTACGAGCAGTACTTC.

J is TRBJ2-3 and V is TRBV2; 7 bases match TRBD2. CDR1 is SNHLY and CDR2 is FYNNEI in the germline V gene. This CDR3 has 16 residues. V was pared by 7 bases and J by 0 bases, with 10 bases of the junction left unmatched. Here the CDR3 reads CASIIGLVTSTDTQYF. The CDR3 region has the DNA TGTGCCAGCATAATAGGACTAGTGACCAGCACAGATACGCAGTATTTT. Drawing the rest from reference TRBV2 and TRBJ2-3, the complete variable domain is EPEVTQTPSHQVTQMGQEVILRCVPISNHLYFYWYRQILGQKVEFLVSFYNNEISEKSEIFDDQFSVERPDGSNFTLKIRSTKLEDSAMYFCASIIGLVTSTDTQYFGPGTRLTVL.

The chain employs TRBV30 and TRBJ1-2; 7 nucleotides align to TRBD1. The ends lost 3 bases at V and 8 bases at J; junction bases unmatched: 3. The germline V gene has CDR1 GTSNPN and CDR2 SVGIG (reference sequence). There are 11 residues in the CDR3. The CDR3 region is CAWRNRGGYTF. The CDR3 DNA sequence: TGTGCCTGGAGAAACAGGGGCGGCTACACCTTC.

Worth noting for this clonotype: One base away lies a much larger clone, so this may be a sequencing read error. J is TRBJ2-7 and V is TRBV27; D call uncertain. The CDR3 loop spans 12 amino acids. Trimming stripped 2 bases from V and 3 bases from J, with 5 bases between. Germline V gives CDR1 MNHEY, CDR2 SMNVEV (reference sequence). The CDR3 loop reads CASSLKGYEQYF. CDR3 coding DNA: TGTGCCAGCAGTTTAAAGGGCTACGAGCAGTACTTC.

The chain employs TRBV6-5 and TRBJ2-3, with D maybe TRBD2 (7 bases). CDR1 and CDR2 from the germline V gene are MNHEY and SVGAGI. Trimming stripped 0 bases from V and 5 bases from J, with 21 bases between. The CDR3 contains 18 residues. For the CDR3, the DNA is TGTGCCAGCAGTTACTCGATCGTGGCGGGGGCAAGGGGAGATACGCAGTATTTT. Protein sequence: CASSYSIVAGARGDTQYF.

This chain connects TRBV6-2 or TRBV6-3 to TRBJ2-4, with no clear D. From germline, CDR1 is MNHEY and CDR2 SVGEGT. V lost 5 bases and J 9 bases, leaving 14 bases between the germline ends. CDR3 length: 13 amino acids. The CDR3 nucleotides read TGTGCCAGCAGTCTTACTTCTTGGGCCATTCAGTACTTC. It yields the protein CASSLTSWAIQYF.

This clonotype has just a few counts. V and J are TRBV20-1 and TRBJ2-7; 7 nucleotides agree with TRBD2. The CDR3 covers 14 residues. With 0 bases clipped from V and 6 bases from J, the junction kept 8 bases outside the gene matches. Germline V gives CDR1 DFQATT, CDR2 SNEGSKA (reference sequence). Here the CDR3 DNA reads TGCAGTGCTAGAGATTTGGGAGGGACTTCCGAGCAGTACTTC. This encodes CSARDLGGTSEQYF.

Here the CDR3 reads CSASRGQLNRDTEAFF. The CDR3 nucleotides are TGCAGTGCTAGTCGGGGCCAGCTTAATAGGGACACTGAAGCTTTCTTT. The chain employs TRBV20-1 and TRBJ1-1, with D possibly matching TRBD1 (5 bases). The V gene lost 3 bases and the J gene lost 3 bases, with 20 bases spanning the gap. Germline values: CDR1 DFQATT, CDR2 SNEGSKA (reference sequence). The CDR3 contains 16 residues.

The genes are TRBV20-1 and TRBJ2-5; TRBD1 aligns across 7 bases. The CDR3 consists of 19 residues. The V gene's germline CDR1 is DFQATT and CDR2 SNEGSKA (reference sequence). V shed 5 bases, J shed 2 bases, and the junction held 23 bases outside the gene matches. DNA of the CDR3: TGCAGTGCTGAAACTAACATTCTCGACAGGGTCCTCGCACAAGAGACCCAGTACTTC. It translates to CSAETNILDRVLAQETQYF.

The CDR3 region is CASRAGTGIGTEAFF. CDR3 coding DNA: TGTGCCAGCAGAGCCGGGACAGGGATCGGCACTGAAGCTTTCTTT. V is TRBV2 and J is TRBJ1-1; 9 bases are a match to TRBD1. V gave up 6 bases and J gave up 4 bases; unmatched junction bases: 9. Germline V gives CDR1 SNHLY, CDR2 FYNNEI. The CDR3 sequence is 15 residues long.